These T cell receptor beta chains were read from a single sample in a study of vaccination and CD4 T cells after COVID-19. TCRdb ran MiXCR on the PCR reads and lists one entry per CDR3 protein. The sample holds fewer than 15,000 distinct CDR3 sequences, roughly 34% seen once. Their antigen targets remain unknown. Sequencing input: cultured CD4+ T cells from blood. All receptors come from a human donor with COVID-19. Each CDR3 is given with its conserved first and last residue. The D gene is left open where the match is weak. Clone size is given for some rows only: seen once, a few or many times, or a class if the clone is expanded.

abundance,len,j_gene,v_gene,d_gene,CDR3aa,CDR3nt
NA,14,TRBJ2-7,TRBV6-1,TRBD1,CASRVAQGAREQYF,TGTGCCAGCAGGGTCGCACAGGGGGCTCGCGAGCAGTACTTC
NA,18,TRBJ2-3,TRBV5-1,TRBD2,CASSSGLAGGSSTDTQYF,TGCGCCAGCAGCTCAGGACTAGCGGGGGGCTCTAGCACAGATACGCAGTATTTT
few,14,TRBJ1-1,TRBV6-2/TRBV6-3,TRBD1,CASWGGQGEGEAFF,TGTGCCAGCTGGGGCGGACAGGGGGAGGGTGAAGCTTTCTTT
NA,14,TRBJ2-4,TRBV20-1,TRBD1,CSTRTGLAKNIQYF,TGCAGTACCCGGACAGGGCTAGCCAAAAACATTCAGTACTTC
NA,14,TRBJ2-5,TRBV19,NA,CASSIRWTDETQYF,TGTGCCAGTAGTATACGCTGGACGGACGAGACCCAGTACTTC
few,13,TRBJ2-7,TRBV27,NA,CASSSGTLYEQYF,TGTGCCAGCAGTAGCGGGACACTCTACGAGCAGTACTTC
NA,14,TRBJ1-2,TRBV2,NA,CASSVRGGDYGYTF,TGTGCCAGCAGTGTCAGGGGTGGCGACTATGGCTACACCTTC
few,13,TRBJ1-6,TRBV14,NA,CASSQRGNSPLHF,TGTGCCAGCAGCCAGAGGGGGAATTCACCCCTCCACTTT
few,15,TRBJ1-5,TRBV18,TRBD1,CASSPDRGGNQPQHF,TGTGCCAGCTCACCGGACAGGGGAGGGAATCAGCCCCAGCATTTT
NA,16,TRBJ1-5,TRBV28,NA,CASSSLQDGYDQPQHF,TGTGCCAGCAGTTCCCTCCAAGACGGCTATGATCAGCCCCAGCATTTT
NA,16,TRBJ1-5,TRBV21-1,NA,CASSPWGPGSNQPQHF,NA
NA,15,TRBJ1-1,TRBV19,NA,CASMGTGRPNTEAFF,TGTGCCAGTATGGGTACGGGACGCCCAAACACTGAAGCTTTCTTT
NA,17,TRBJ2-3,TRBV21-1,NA,CASSKEKTAQSTDTQYF,TGTGCCAGCAGCAAAGAGAAGACCGCACAGTCCACAGATACGCAGTATTTT
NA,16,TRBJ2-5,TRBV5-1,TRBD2,CASSLGGGLTQETQYF,TGCGCCAGCAGCTTGGGGGGGGGACTCACGCAAGAGACCCAGTACTTC
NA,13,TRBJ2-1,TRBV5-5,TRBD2,CASSPLLAFEQFF,TGTGCCAGCAGCCCACTACTAGCGTTCGAGCAGTTCTTC
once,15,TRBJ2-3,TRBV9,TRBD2,CASSVGLAGKDTQYF,TGTGCCAGCAGCGTAGGACTAGCGGGGAAAGATACGCAGTATTTT
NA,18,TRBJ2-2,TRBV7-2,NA,CASSFSPTQFANTGELFF,TGTGCCAGCAGCTTCTCGCCTACACAATTCGCGAACACCGGGGAGCTGTTTTTT
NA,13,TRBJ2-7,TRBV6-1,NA,CASRAGLNYEQYF,TGTGCCAGCAGAGCCGGACTGAACTACGAGCAGTACTTC
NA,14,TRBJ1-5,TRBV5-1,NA,CASSLDPGGQPQHF,TGCGCCAGCAGCTTGGACCCGGGCGGTCAGCCCCAGCATTTT
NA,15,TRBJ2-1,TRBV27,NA,CASSSRQGPYNEQFF,TGTGCCAGCAGTTCTAGGCAGGGTCCCTACAATGAGCAGTTCTTC
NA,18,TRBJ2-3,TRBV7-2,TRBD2,CASSLALTSGLSTDTQYF,TGTGCCAGCAGCTTAGCGCTGACTAGCGGTCTCAGCACAGATACGCAGTATTTT
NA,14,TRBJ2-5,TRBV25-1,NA,CASTPIGYQETQYF,TGTGCCAGCACACCGATAGGGTACCAAGAGACCCAGTACTTC
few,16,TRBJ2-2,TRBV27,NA,CASKRDGRTNTGELFF,TGTGCCAGCAAAAGGGACGGTCGTACGAACACCGGGGAGCTGTTTTTT
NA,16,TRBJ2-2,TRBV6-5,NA,CAGSYSRRTNTGELFF,TGTGCCGGCAGTTACTCGAGGCGTACGAACACCGGGGAGCTGTTTTTT
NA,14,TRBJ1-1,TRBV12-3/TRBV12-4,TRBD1,CASTEQGAGTEAFF,TGTGCCAGCACCGAACAGGGGGCGGGCACTGAAGCTTTCTTT
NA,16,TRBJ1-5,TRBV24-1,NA,CATSEAGAPGDQPQHF,TGTGCCACCAGTGAGGCGGGCGCTCCAGGCGATCAGCCCCAGCATTTT
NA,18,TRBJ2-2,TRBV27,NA,CASSLSALSGRNTGELFF,TGTGCCAGCAGTTTATCCGCCTTATCGGGGCGGAACACCGGGGAGCTGTTTTTT
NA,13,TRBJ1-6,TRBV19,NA,CASRDIYNSPLHF,TGTGCCAGCCGGGACATCTATAATTCACCCCTCCACTTT
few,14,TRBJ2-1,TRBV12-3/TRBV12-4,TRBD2,CASSLRRGGNEQFF,TGTGCCAGCAGTTTACGGCGGGGGGGCAATGAGCAGTTCTTC
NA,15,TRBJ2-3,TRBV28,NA,CASSLVRLGADTQYF,TGTGCCAGCAGTTTGGTTCGTCTCGGGGCAGATACGCAGTATTTT
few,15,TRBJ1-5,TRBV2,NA,CASKPDKRGNQPQHF,TGTGCCAGCAAACCGGACAAGAGAGGCAATCAGCCCCAGCATTTT
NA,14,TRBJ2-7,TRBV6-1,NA,CASSRPGVGNWQYF,TGTGCCAGCAGTCGCCCCGGGGTGGGCAACTGGCAGTACTTC
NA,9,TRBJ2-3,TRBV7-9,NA,CASTDTQYF,TGTGCCAGCACAGATACGCAGTATTTT
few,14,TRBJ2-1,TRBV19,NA,CASSIRVRPNEQFF,TGTGCCAGTAGTATTCGGGTCAGGCCCAATGAGCAGTTCTTC
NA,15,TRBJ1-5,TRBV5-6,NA,CASSLWGISNQPQHF,TGTGCCAGCAGCTTGTGGGGGATTAGCAATCAGCCCCAGCATTTT
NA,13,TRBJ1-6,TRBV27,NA,CTSSYKENSPLHF,TGTACCAGCAGCTATAAAGAAAATTCACCCCTCCACTTT
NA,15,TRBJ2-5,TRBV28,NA,CASSSRGGAQETQYF,TGTGCCAGCAGTTCAAGGGGGGGGGCTCAAGAGACCCAGTACTTC
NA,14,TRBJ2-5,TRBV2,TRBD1,CASSEQGNRETQYF,TGTGCCAGTAGTGAACAGGGGAACCGGGAGACCCAGTACTTC
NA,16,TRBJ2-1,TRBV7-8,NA,CASSWDSGVRGNEQFF,TGTGCCAGCAGCTGGGACTCGGGGGTCAGAGGGAATGAGCAGTTCTTC
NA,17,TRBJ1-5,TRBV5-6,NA,CASSLAPAGGGSRPQHF,TGTGCCAGCAGCTTGGCCCCGGCAGGCGGGGGGTCTAGGCCCCAGCATTTT
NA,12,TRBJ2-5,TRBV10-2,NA,CASSTGRETQYF,TGCGCCAGCAGTACAGGGAGGGAGACCCAGTACTTC
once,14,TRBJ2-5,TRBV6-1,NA,CASNVGPYQETQYF,TGTGCCAGCAACGTCGGCCCGTACCAAGAGACCCAGTACTTC
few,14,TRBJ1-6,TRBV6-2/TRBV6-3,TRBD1,CASSLDRTNSPLHF,TGTGCCAGCAGCTTGGACAGGACTAATTCACCCCTCCACTTT
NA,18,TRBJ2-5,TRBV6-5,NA,CASSYAGSNEKVGETQYF,TGTGCCAGCAGTTACGCGGGATCGAACGAGAAGGTCGGAGAGACCCAGTACTTC
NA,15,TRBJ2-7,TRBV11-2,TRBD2,CASSRASGGAEEQYF,TGTGCCAGCAGCCGCGCCAGCGGGGGGGCAGAAGAGCAGTACTTC
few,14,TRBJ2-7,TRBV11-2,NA,CASSLAGAPYEQYF,TGTGCCAGCAGCTTAGCAGGGGCCCCCTACGAGCAGTACTTC